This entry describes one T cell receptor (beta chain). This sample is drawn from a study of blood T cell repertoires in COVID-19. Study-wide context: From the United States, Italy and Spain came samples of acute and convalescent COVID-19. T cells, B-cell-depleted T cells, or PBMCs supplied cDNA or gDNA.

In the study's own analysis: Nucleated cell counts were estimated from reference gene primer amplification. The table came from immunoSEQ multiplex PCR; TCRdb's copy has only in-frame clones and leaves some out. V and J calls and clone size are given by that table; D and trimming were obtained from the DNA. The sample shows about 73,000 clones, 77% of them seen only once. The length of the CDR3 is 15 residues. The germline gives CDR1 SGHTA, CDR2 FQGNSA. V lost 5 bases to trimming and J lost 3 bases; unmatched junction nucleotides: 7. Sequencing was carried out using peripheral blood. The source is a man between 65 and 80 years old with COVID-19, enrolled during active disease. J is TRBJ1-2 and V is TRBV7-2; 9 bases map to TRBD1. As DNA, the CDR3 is TGTGCCAGCAGCCACCGGACAGGGGTCGACTATGGCTACACCTTC. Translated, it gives CASSHRTGVDYGYTF.